This T cell receptor (beta chain) emerged from a study of control samples from healthy donors and cancer patients. The repertoire was sequenced with immunoSEQ multiplex PCR; TCRdb's copy has only in-frame clones and lacks some. The sample lists around 170,000 clones; roughly 89% were seen once. Sequences were obtained from blood. This receptor was identified in a woman between 45 and 65 years old in good health.

In nucleotides, the CDR3 is TGTGCCAGTAGTATCGGGACAGGGCTCAATCAGCCCCAGCATTTT. Translation gives CASSIGTGLNQPQHF. The chain recombines TRBV19 with TRBJ1-5; TRBD1 matches at 9 bases. CDR1 is LNHDA and CDR2 is SQIVND in the germline V gene (reference sequence). V lost 3 bases to trimming and J lost 3 bases; unmatched junction nucleotides: 3. The CDR3 extends over 15 amino acids. Filled out from reference TRBV19 and TRBJ1-5, the complete variable domain reads DGGITQSPKYLFRKEGQNVTLSCEQNLNHDAMYWYRQDPGQGLRLIYYSQIVNDFQKGDIAEGYSVSREKKESFPLTVTSAQKNPTAFYLCASSIGTGLNQPQHFGDGTRLSIL.